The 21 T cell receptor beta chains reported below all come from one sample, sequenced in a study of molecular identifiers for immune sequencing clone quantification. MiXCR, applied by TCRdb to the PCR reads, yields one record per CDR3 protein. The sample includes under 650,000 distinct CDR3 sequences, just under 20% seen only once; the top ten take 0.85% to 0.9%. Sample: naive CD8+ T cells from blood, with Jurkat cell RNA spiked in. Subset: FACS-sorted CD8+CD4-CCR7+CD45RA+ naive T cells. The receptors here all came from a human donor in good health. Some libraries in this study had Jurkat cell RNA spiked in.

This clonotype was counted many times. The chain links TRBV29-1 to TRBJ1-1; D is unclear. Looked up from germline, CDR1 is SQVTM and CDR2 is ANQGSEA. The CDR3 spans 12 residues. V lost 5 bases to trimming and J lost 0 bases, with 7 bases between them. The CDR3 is CSVFDVNTEAFF. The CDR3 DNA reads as TGCAGCGTTTTCGACGTGAACACTGAAGCTTTCTTT. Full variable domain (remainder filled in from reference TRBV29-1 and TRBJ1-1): SAVISQKPSRDICQRGTSLTIQCQVDSQVTMMFWYRQQPGQSLTLIATANQGSEATYESGFVIDKFPISRPNLTFSTLTVSNMSPEDSSIYLCSVFDVNTEAFFGQGTRLTVV.

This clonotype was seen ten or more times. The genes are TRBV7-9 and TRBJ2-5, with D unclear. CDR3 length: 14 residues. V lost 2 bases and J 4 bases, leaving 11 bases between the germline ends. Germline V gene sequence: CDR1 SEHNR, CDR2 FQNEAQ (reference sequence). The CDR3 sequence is CASSLLALGETQYF. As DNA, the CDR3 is TGTGCCAGCAGCTTATTGGCCCTCGGAGAGACCCAGTACTTC.

The CDR3 region has the DNA TGTGCCAGCAGTCCACTAGTGGGAGGGCCGGGGGATACGCAGTATTTT. This encodes CASSPLVGGPGDTQYF. The chain employs TRBV28 and TRBJ2-3; the match to TRBD2 covers 7 bases. The trim removed 5 bases at V and 6 bases at J, leaving 14 bases unmatched. This CDR3 is built from 16 residues. Germline V gene data show CDR1 as MDHEN and CDR2 as SYDVKM.

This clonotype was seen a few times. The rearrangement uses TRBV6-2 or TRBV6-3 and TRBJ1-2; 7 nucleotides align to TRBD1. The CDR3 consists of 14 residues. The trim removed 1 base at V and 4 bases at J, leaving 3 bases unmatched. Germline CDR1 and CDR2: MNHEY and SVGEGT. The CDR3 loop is CASSYLGQSYGYTF. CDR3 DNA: TGTGCCAGCAGTTACTTGGGACAGTCCTATGGCTACACCTTC.

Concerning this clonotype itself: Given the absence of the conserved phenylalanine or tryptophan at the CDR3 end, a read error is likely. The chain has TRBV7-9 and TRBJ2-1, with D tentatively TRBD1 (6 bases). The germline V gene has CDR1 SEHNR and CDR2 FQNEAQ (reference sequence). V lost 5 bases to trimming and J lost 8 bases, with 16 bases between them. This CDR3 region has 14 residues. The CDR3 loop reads CASSQGSGADEQFL. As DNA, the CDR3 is TGTGCCAGCAGCCAAGGGTCAGGGGCGGATGAGCAGTTCCTC.

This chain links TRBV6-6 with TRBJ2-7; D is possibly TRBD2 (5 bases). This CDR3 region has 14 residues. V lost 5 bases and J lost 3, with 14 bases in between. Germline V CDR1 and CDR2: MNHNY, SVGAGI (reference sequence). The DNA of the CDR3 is TGTGCCAGCAGTCCCGGACTTCGGGGCTACGAGCAGTACTTC. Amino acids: CASSPGLRGYEQYF.

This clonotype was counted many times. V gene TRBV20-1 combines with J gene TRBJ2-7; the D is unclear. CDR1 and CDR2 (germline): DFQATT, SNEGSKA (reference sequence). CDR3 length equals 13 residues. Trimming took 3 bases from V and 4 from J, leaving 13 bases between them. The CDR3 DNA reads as TGCAGTGCTAGTTCGACGGCTAATTACGAGCAGTACTTC. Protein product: CSASSTANYEQYF.

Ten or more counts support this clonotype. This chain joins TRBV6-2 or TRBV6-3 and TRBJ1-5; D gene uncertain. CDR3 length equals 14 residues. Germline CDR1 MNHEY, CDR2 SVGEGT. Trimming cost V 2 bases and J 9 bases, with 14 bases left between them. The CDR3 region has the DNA TGTGCCAGCAGTTACGGTGGGTCTTTGAGGCCCCAGCATTTT. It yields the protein CASSYGGSLRPQHF.

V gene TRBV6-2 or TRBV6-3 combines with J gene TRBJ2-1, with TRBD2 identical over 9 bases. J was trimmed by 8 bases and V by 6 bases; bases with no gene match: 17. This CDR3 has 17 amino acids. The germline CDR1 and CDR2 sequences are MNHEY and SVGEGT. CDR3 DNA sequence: TGTGCCAGCAGCCTCCGAGTTCGCGGGAGGGCCGGGGATGAGCAGTTCTTC. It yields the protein CASSLRVRGRAGDEQFF.

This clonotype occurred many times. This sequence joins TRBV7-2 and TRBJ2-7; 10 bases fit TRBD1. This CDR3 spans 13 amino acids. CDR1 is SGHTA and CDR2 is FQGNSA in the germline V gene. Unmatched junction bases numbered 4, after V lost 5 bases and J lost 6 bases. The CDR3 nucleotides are TGTGCCAGCAGCCCGGGACAGGGGACCGAGCAGTACTTC. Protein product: CASSPGQGTEQYF.

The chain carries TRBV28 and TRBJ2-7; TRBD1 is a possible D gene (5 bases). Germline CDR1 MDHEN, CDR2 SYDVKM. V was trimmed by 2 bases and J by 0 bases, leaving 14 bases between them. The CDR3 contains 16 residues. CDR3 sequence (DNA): TGTGCCAGCAGTTTAAAGTGGGCCAGGGACTCCTACGAGCAGTACTTC. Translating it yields CASSLKWARDSYEQYF.

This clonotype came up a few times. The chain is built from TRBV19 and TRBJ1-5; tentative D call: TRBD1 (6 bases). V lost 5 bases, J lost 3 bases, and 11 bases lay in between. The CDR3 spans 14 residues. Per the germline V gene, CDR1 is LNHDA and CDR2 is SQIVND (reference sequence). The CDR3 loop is CASSPGVLNQPQHF. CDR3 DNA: TGTGCCAGTAGTCCAGGGGTCCTCAATCAGCCCCAGCATTTT.

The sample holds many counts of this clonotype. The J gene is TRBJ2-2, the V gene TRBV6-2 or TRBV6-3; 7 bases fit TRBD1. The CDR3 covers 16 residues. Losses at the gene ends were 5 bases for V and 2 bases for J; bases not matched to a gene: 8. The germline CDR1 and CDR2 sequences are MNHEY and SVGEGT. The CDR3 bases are TGTGCCAGCAGTCGTACAGGGGCACCTAACACCGGGGAGCTGTTTTTT. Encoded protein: CASSRTGAPNTGELFF.

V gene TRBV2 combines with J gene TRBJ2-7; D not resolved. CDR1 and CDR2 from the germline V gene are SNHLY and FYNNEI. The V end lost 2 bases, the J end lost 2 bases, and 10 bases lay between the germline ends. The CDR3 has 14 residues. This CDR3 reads CASSETAGAYEQYF. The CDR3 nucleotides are TGTGCCAGCAGTGAAACAGCAGGAGCCTACGAGCAGTACTTC.

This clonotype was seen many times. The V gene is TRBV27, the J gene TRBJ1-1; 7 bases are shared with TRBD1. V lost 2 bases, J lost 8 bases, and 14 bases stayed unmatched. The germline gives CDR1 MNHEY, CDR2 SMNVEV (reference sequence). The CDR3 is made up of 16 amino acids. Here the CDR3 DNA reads TGTGCCAGCAGTTTAACACGGACAGGACTGAGACAGGAAGCTTTCTTT. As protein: CASSLTRTGLRQEAFF.

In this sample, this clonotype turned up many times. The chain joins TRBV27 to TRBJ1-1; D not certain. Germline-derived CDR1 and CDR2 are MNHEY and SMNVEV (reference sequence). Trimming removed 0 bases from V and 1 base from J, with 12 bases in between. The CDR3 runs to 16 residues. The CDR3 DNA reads TGTGCCAGCAGTTTATCGTATCTAACAGAGAACACTGAAGCTTTCTTT. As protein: CASSLSYLTENTEAFF.

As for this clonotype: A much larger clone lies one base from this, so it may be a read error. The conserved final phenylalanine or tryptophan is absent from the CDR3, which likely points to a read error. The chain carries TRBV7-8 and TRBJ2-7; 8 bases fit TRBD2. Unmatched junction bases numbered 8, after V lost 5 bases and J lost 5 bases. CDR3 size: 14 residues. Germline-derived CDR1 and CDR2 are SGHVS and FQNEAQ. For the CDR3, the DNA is TGTGCCAGCAGCCCACCGGGGGGGTGGCACGAGCAGTACCTC. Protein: CASSPPGGWHEQYL.

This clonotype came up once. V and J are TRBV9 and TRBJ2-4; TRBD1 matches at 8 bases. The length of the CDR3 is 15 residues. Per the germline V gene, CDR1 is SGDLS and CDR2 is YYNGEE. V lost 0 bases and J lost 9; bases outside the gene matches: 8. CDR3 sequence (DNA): TGTGCCAGCAGCGTAGAAGGGACAGGCGGAAGCATTCAGTACTTC. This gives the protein CASSVEGTGGSIQYF.

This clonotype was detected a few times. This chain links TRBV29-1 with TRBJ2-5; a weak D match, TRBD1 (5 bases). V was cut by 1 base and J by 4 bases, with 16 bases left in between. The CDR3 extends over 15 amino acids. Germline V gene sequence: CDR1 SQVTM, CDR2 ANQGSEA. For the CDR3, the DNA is TGCAGCGTTGAAGCAGGACCCTTTCAGGGAGAGACCCAGTACTTC. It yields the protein CSVEAGPFQGETQYF.

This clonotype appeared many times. CDR3 sequence reads: CASSARQGLGEKLFF. CDR3 sequence (DNA): TGTGCCAGCAGTGCTCGACAGGGGCTAGGGGAAAAACTGTTTTTT. The chain recombines TRBV6-5 with TRBJ1-4; 8 bases are shared with TRBD1. The V gene's germline CDR1 is MNHEY and CDR2 SVGAGI. This CDR3 contains 15 residues. The V and J ends lost 5 bases and 8 bases, in that order; junction bases with no gene match: 10.

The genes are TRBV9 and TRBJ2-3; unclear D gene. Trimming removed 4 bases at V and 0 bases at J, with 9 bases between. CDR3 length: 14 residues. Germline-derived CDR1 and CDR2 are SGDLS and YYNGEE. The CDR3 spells CASSPRASTDTQYF. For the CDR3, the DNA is TGTGCCAGCAGCCCAAGGGCTAGCACAGATACGCAGTATTTT.